Listed below are T cell receptor beta chains from one sample, sequenced in a study of Ad26.COV2.S vaccination and SARS-CoV-2 variants. Generated by immunoSEQ multiplex PCR, the TCRdb table keeps only in-frame clones and is missing some. The sample contains 300,000 to 450,000 clones, about 90% of which appear only once. The source was peripheral blood, collected after recovery from COVID-19. Every receptor here comes from a human donor who had recovered from COVID-19. Each CDR3 is given with its conserved first and last residue. The D gene is left open where the match is weak. A clone size is listed for some rows: how often the clone was seen (once, few, many), or a class if it is expanded.

>18|TRBJ1-4|TRBV18|TRBD1|NA
TGTGCCAGCTCACGACAAACCGGGACAGGGAGTAGTAGCGAAAAACTGTTTTTT
CASSRQTGTGSSSEKLFF
>15|TRBJ1-1|TRBV19|TRBD1|NA
TGTGCCAGTAGTGAATACAGGGGAGGGGACACTGAAGCTTTCTTT
CASSEYRGGDTEAFF
>15|TRBJ2-7|TRBV19|TRBD1|NA
TGTGCCAGTAGTGTAACCGGGACAGGGGTCTACGAGCAGTACTTC
CASSVTGTGVYEQYF
>15|TRBJ2-2|TRBV5-1|NA|NA
TGCGCCAGCAGCTTGGCGACTACCAACACCGGGGAGCTGTTTTTT
CASSLATTNTGELFF
>15|TRBJ2-3|TRBV2|NA|few
TGTGCCAGCAGTGAAGAGCCGAGCAGCACAGATACGCAGTATTTT
CASSEEPSSTDTQYF
>13|TRBJ1-1|TRBV12-5|NA|NA
TGTGCTAGTGACCAGGGAGCCATCACTGAAGCTTTCTTT
CASDQGAITEAFF
>15|TRBJ1-5|TRBV5-5|TRBD1|NA
TGTGCCAGCAGCCCAGGGACAGGGCCCAATCAGCCCCAGCATTTT
CASSPGTGPNQPQHF
>15|TRBJ1-4|TRBV7-6|NA|once
TGTGCCAGCAGCCCCCAACCCGGGGCTAATGAAAAACTGTTTTTT
CASSPQPGANEKLFF
>13|TRBJ2-5|TRBV27|NA|NA
TGTGCCAGCAGTTTTGGCAGACAAGAGACCCAGTACTTC
CASSFGRQETQYF
>14|TRBJ1-5|TRBV10-3|TRBD1|NA
TGTGCCATCAGCGGACAGGGATTGAATCAGCCCCAGCATTTT
CAISGQGLNQPQHF
>14|TRBJ1-1|TRBV6-6|NA|few
TGTGCCAGCAGTTGGGTTGACAGGAACACTGAAGCTTTCTTT
CASSWVDRNTEAFF
>15|TRBJ1-1|TRBV5-6|TRBD1|NA
TGTGCCAGCAGCCGGGGCCGGACAGGGGGCACTGAAGCTTTCTTT
CASSRGRTGGTEAFF
>14|TRBJ1-5|TRBV30|NA|NA
TGTGCCTGGAGTCCCACCGGGGGCAATCAGCCCCAGCATTTT
CAWSPTGGNQPQHF
>16|TRBJ2-7|TRBV6-1|TRBD1|NA
TGTGCCAGCAGTGAAGGGCCTCCACAGGGGACGTACGAGCAGTACTTC
CASSEGPPQGTYEQYF
>12|TRBJ1-5|TRBV27|NA|NA
TGTGCCAGCAGTTTATTCAATCAGCCCCAGCATTTT
CASSLFNQPQHF
>16|TRBJ2-2|TRBV5-1|NA|NA
TGCGCCAGCAGCCCTCCGGGACGCGAGAACACCGGGGAGCTGTTTTTT
CASSPPGRENTGELFF
>14|TRBJ2-2|TRBV5-1|NA|NA
TGCGCCAGCAGCTCTGAAGAGGGCACCGGGGAGCTGTTTTTT
CASSSEEGTGELFF
>14|TRBJ1-4|TRBV19|NA|NA
TGTGCCAGCGGACGCGCTTTGGGTAATGAAAAACTGTTTTTT
CASGRALGNEKLFF
>16|TRBJ2-3|TRBV18|TRBD2|NA
TGTGCCAGCTCACCGGATTTAAGCGGGGGAACGGGTACGCAGTATTTT
CASSPDLSGGTGTQYF
>15|TRBJ1-5|TRBV19|TRBD1|NA
TGTGCCAGTAGTATAGAGGGGGACAGAAATCAGCCCCAGCATTTT
CASSIEGDRNQPQHF
>16|TRBJ2-1|TRBV12-5|TRBD2|NA
TGTGCTAGTGGTTTCGCCGGGGGGGGAGCCTACAATGAGCAGTTCTTC
CASGFAGGGAYNEQFF
>13|TRBJ2-3|TRBV24-1|TRBD1|NA
TGTGCCACCAGTTTGACAGGGGCAGATACGCAGTATTTT
CATSLTGADTQYF
>17|TRBJ1-4|TRBV21-1|NA|NA
TGTGCCAGCAGGCCAGTAAGTTCAGGGACAGGGAATGAAAAACTGTTTTTT
CASRPVSSGTGNEKLFF
>13|TRBJ2-1|TRBV12-3/TRBV12-4|NA|NA
TGTGCCAGCGGCCGGGACGGTCGGATTGGGCAGTTCTTC
CASGRDGRIGQFF
>19|TRBJ2-6|TRBV7-2|NA|NA
TGTGCCAGCAGGGGCCTTACTTTGGGCGCCTTCTCTGGGGCCAACGTCCTGACTTTC
CASRGLTLGAFSGANVLTF
>17|TRBJ2-2|TRBV14|TRBD1|NA
TGTGCCAGCAGCCAACTCACAGGGGGCTTGAACACCGGGGAGCTGTTTTTT
CASSQLTGGLNTGELFF
>15|TRBJ1-1|TRBV19|NA|NA
TGTGCCAGTAGCCAGACTGTGAGGCGGGACACTGAAGCTTTCTTT
CASSQTVRRDTEAFF
>16|TRBJ1-2|TRBV7-9|NA|NA
TGTGCCAGCACCGCGCGAAGGGACATCGCAAACTATGGCTACACCTTC
CASTARRDIANYGYTF
>15|TRBJ1-1|TRBV2|NA|NA
TGTGCCAGCACCCAAGTCCTCGGCGGCCTCACTGAAGCTTTCTTT
CASTQVLGGLTEAFF
>14|TRBJ2-7|TRBV7-9|NA|NA
TGTGCCAGCAGCTTAGACCCAAAGACCTACGAGCAGTACTTC
CASSLDPKTYEQYF
>13|TRBJ1-2|TRBV29-1|NA|NA
TGCAGCGTTTCAGAACAGTTAAACTATGGCTACACCTTC
CSVSEQLNYGYTF
>16|TRBJ2-1|TRBV27|TRBD2|NA
TGTGCCAGCGACCCCACCGGGACTAGCGGGTACAATGAGCAGTTCTTC
CASDPTGTSGYNEQFF
>15|TRBJ2-1|TRBV10-1|TRBD2|NA
TGCGCCAGCAGTGATGGGACTAGCGGGGGAAATGAGCAGTTCTTC
CASSDGTSGGNEQFF
>18|TRBJ1-3|TRBV2|TRBD1|once
TGTGCCAGCAGAGACTCCGGGACAGGGGGTTTATCTGGAAACACCATATATTTT
CASRDSGTGGLSGNTIYF
>15|TRBJ1-2|TRBV19|TRBD1|NA
TGTGCCAGTACCCCCGCGGTTGGACAGGACTATGGCTACACCTTC
CASTPAVGQDYGYTF
>14|TRBJ1-4|TRBV29-1|NA|NA
TGCAGCGTTGAAGTGGCAGGGTGGGGGGAAAAACTGTTTTTT
CSVEVAGWGEKLFF
>14|TRBJ2-1|TRBV6-2/TRBV6-3|TRBD1|NA
TGTGCCAGCAGTTACTCAGGGGGCCGGAATGAGCAGTTCTTC
CASSYSGGRNEQFF
>15|TRBJ1-2|TRBV7-9|TRBD1|NA
TGTGCCAGCAGCCCCCCCGGACAGGGCCTCTATGGCTACACCTTC
CASSPPGQGLYGYTF
>15|TRBJ2-5|TRBV27|NA|NA
TGTGCCAGCAGTTTTTTCGGGGGTTCAGCTGAGACCCAGTACTTC
CASSFFGGSAETQYF
>13|TRBJ1-2|TRBV18|NA|NA
TGTGCCAGCTCACCACGCTCTAACTATGGCTACACCTTC
CASSPRSNYGYTF
>17|TRBJ2-3|TRBV9|TRBD2|NA
TGTGCCAGCAGCGTCTCGCGGGGGGCCCGAAGCACAGATACGCAGTATTTT
CASSVSRGARSTDTQYF
>13|TRBJ2-7|TRBV2|NA|NA
TGTGCCAGGAGGGGACCCCCGTCCTACGAGCAGTACTTC
CARRGPPSYEQYF
>14|TRBJ1-1|TRBV9|NA|NA
TGTGCCAGCAGCGTAGTTCTACTTATGACTGAAGCTTTCTTT
CASSVVLLMTEAFF
>15|TRBJ1-4|TRBV5-1|TRBD1|NA
TGCGCCAGCAGCGAACCGGGACAGGCTAATGAAAAACTGTTTTTT
CASSEPGQANEKLFF
>16|TRBJ2-7|TRBV7-8|TRBD1|NA
TGTGCCAGCAGCTCCGCTCCGGGACAGAGCTCCTACGAGCAGTACTTC
CASSSAPGQSSYEQYF
>13|TRBJ1-1|TRBV7-9|NA|NA
TGTGCCAGCAGCAGATACAGGGAAACTGAAGCTTTCTTT
CASSRYRETEAFF
>14|TRBJ2-7|TRBV7-2|NA|NA
TGTGCCAGCAGCGCTCGACAGACATCCTACGAGCAGTACTTC
CASSARQTSYEQYF
>14|TRBJ2-3|TRBV9|NA|NA
TGTGCCAGCAGCGTAGCACAGACCACAGATACGCAGTATTTT
CASSVAQTTDTQYF
>15|TRBJ2-1|TRBV10-1|NA|NA
TGCGCCAGCAGGGGCAGGACCCAAACCTACAATGAGCAGTTCTTC
CASRGRTQTYNEQFF
>16|TRBJ1-2|TRBV27|TRBD1|NA
TGTGCCAGCAGTTTATCGGGACAGGGGTCAAACTATGGCTACACCTTC
CASSLSGQGSNYGYTF
>17|TRBJ2-1|TRBV13|TRBD1|NA
TGTGCCAGCAGCTCACTATCCAGGGGGCTTCCTTACAATGAGCAGTTCTTC
CASSSLSRGLPYNEQFF
>11|TRBJ1-1|TRBV10-3|NA|NA
TGTGCCATCAGTGGGGGGGGAGAAGCTTTCTTT
CAISGGGEAFF